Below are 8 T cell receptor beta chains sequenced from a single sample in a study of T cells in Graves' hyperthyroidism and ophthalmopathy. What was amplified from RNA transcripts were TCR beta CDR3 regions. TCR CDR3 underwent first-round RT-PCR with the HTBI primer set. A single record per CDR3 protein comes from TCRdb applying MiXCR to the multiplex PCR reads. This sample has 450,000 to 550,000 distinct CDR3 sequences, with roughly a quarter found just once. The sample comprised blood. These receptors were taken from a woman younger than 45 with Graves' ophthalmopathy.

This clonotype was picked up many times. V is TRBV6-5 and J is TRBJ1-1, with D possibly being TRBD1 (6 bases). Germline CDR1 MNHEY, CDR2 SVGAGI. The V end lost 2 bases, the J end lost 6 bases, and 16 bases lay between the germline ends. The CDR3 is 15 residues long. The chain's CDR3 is CASSYRLIQGSEAFF. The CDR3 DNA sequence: TGTGCCAGCAGTTACCGTCTAATACAGGGATCTGAAGCTTTCTTT.

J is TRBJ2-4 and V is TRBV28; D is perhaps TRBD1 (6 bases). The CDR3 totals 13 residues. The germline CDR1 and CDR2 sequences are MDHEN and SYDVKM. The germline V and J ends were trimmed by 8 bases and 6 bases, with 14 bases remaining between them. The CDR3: CASGKMDRNIQYF. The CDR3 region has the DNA TGTGCCAGCGGGAAGATGGACAGAAACATTCAGTACTTC.

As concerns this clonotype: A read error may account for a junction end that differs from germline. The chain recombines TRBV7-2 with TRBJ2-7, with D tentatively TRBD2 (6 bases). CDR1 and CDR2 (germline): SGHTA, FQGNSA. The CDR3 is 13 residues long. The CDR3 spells CASRPGTYYDQYF. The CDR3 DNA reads TGTGCCAGCAGGCCCGGGACTTATTACGATCAGTACTTC.

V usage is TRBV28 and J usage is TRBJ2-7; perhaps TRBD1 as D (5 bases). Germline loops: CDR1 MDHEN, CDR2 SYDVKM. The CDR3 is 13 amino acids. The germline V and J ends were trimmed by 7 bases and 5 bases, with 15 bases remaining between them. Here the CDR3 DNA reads TGTGCCAGCAAAACCCCAGGGTCCCACGAGCAGTACTTC. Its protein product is CASKTPGSHEQYF.

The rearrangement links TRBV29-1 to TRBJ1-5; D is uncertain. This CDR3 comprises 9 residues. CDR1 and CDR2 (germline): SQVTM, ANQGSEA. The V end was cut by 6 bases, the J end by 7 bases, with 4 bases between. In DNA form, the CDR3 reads TGCAGCGTCGGACAGCCCCAGCATTTT. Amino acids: CSVGQPQHF. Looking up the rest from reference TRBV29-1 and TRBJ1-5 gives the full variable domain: SAVISQKPSRDICQRGTSLTIQCQVDSQVTMMFWYRQQPGQSLTLIATANQGSEATYESGFVIDKFPISRPNLTFSTLTVSNMSPEDSSIYLCSVGQPQHFGDGTRLSIL.

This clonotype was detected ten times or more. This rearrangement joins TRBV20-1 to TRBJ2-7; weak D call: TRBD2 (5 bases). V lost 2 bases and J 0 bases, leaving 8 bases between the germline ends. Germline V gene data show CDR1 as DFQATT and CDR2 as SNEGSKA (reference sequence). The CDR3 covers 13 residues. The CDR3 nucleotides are TGCAGTGCTAGAACGGGGAGCTCCTACGAGCAGTACTTC. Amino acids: CSARTGSSYEQYF.

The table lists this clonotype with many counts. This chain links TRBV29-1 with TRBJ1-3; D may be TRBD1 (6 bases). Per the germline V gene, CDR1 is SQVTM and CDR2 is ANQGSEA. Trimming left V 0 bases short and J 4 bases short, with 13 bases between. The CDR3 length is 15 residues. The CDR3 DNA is TGCAGCGTTGAAGAATTGGCAGGGGACGGAAACACCATATATTTT. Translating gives CSVEELAGDGNTIYF.

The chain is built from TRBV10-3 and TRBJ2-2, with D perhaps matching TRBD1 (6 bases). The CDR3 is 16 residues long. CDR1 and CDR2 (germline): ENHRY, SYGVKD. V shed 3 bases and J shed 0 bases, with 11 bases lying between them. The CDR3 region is CAISDVGAPNTGELFF. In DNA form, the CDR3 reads TGTGCCATCAGTGACGTGGGGGCCCCGAACACCGGGGAGCTGTTTTTT.